The 26 T cell receptor beta chains in this list originate from one sample, sequenced in a study of blood T cell repertoires in COVID-19. The repertoire was sequenced with immunoSEQ multiplex PCR; TCRdb's copy has only in-frame clones and lacks some. The table records over 200,000 clones, 75% to 90% of them present only once. The sequencing input was PBMCs or T cells enriched from blood (not recorded which). Receptors originate from a man aged 40-49 years who had recovered from COVID-19.

The gene calls are TRBV19 and TRBJ1-2, with a weak D call TRBD1 (6 bases). V gave up 7 bases and J gave up 2 bases, with 11 bases separating them. Germline V lookup: CDR1 LNHDA, CDR2 SQIVND (reference sequence). The CDR3 totals 13 residues. In DNA form, the CDR3 reads TGTGCCAGTACCGACAGGACGAACTATGGCTACACCTTC. It yields the protein CASTDRTNYGYTF.

This chain uses TRBV9 with TRBJ2-3; 10 nucleotides align to TRBD1. The CDR3 spans 15 residues. The trim removed 5 bases at V and 3 bases at J, leaving 6 bases unmatched. In germline, CDR1 is SGDLS, CDR2 YYNGEE. Written as DNA, the CDR3 is TGTGCCAGCAGGAGACCGGGACAGGGGACAGATACGCAGTATTTT. It yields the protein CASRRPGQGTDTQYF.

This chain joins TRBV3-1 (or the pseudogene TRBV3-2) and TRBJ2-3, with D possibly TRBD2 on 5 matching bases. Trimming cost V 2 bases and J 5 bases, with 8 bases left between them. The CDR3 loop spans 13 amino acids. CDR1 is LGHDT, CDR2 YNNKEL, per germline (reference sequence). The CDR3 DNA is TGTGCCAGCAGCCAACGCGGAGGAGATACGCAGTATTTT. Its translation is CASSQRGGDTQYF.

The V gene is TRBV5-1, the J gene TRBJ1-3; possibly TRBD1 for D (6 bases). CDR1 SGHRS and CDR2 YFSETQ come from the germline V gene. V lost 4 bases and J 11 bases, leaving 13 bases between the germline ends. The CDR3 is 12 amino acids. This CDR3 is CASSAEGVPIYF. The CDR3, as DNA: TGCGCCAGCAGCGCTGAGGGGGTCCCCATATATTTT.

This chain links TRBV5-4 with TRBJ2-3; 9 nucleotides match TRBD2. Germline trimming cut 0 bases from V and 4 bases from J; bases unmatched to any gene: 3. The germline gives CDR1 SGHNT, CDR2 YYREEE (reference sequence). This CDR3 has 15 amino acids. The CDR3 here is CASSLGSGSADTQYF. The CDR3 region has the DNA TGTGCCAGCAGCTTGGGTAGCGGGAGTGCAGATACGCAGTATTTT.

CDR3 bases: TGTGCCATCAGTGAGTCAGGTGGGGGGGCCAAAAACATTCAGTACTTC. Translated, it gives CAISESGGGAKNIQYF. This rearrangement joins TRBV10-3 to TRBJ2-4, with D possibly TRBD2 on 6 matching bases. The V end was cut by 0 bases, the J end by 1 base, with 10 bases between. Germline lookup yields CDR1 ENHRY and CDR2 SYGVKD. The CDR3 spans 16 residues.

J is TRBJ2-3 and V is TRBV5-8, with D perhaps matching TRBD2 (6 bases). Trimming removed 7 bases from V and 3 bases from J, with 15 bases in between. The CDR3 runs to 14 residues. The germline V gene encodes CDR1 SGHTS and CDR2 YDEGEE. CDR3 bases: TGTGCCAGCGTAACGGGTGGGGGGACAGATACGCAGTATTTT. Protein: CASVTGGGTDTQYF.

This chain uses TRBV19 with TRBJ1-5; a possible D gene is TRBD1 (6 bases). The CDR3 runs 16 residues. Germline V CDR1 and CDR2: LNHDA, SQIVND (reference sequence). The germline V and J ends were trimmed by 3 bases and 0 bases, with 12 bases remaining between them. CDR3 nucleotide sequence: TGTGCCAGTAGTATCCTTACAGGGAATAGCAATCAGCCCCAGCATTTT. Translating gives CASSILTGNSNQPQHF. The full variable domain, rest sourced from reference TRBV19 and TRBJ1-5, is DGGITQSPKYLFRKEGQNVTLSCEQNLNHDAMYWYRQDPGQGLRLIYYSQIVNDFQKGDIAEGYSVSREKKESFPLTVTSAQKNPTAFYLCASSILTGNSNQPQHFGDGTRLSIL.

The gene calls are TRBV23-1 and TRBJ2-1; tentative D call: TRBD2 (5 bases). TRBV23-1 falls under the ORF class, with uncertain function. V lost 8 bases and J 3 bases, leaving 14 bases between the germline ends. The CDR3 consists of 14 residues. The CDR3 DNA is TGCGCCAGCTCCGGGAAGGACCGCTACAATGAGCAGTTCTTC. This encodes CASSGKDRYNEQFF.

CDR3 DNA: TGTGCCAGCGGTCCAATGACAGGGGACGGCGAGCAGTACTTC. This translates into CASGPMTGDGEQYF. The V call is TRBV6-5, the J call TRBJ2-7; the match to TRBD1 covers 8 bases. The CDR3 extends over 14 amino acids. V was clipped by 8 bases and J by 6 bases; unmatched bases: 12. Germline V gives CDR1 MNHEY, CDR2 SVGAGI.

This clone was seen just once. The chain links TRBV10-1 to TRBJ2-1; perhaps TRBD1 as D (5 bases). The CDR3 consists of 17 residues. Germline loops: CDR1 WNHNN, CDR2 SYGVQD (reference sequence). The germline V and J ends were trimmed by 3 bases and 3 bases, with 18 bases remaining between them. This chain's CDR3 is CASSDSRQHGFYNEQFF. The CDR3, as DNA: TGCGCCAGCAGTGACTCCCGACAGCACGGGTTCTACAATGAGCAGTTCTTC.

This clone was found a few times. The rearrangement uses TRBV3-1 (or the pseudogene TRBV3-2) and TRBJ2-2; 7 bases agree with TRBD2. This CDR3 is built from 16 residues. V trimming: 3 bases; J trimming: 1 base; junction bases outside the gene matches: 5. Looked up from germline, CDR1 is LGHDT and CDR2 is YNNKEL (reference sequence). Written as DNA, the CDR3 is TGTGCCAGCAGCCATCGGACTAGTAAGAACACCGGGGAGCTGTTTTTT. Translation gives CASSHRTSKNTGELFF.

The gene calls are TRBV19 and TRBJ2-3; a possible D gene is TRBD2 (6 bases). Germline-derived CDR1 and CDR2 are LNHDA and SQIVND (reference sequence). V dropped 3 bases and J dropped 4 bases, with 11 bases sitting between them. The length of the CDR3 is 14 residues. Here the CDR3 reads CASSITGVADTQYF. The CDR3 DNA follows: TGTGCCAGTAGTATTACGGGGGTAGCAGATACGCAGTATTTT.

The genes are TRBV7-2 and TRBJ1-1; tentative D call: TRBD1 (5 bases). Trimming removed 8 bases from V and 0 bases from J, with 16 bases in between. Germline V lookup: CDR1 SGHTA, CDR2 FQGNSA. This CDR3 comprises 15 residues. CDR3: CASGLTDFLNTEAFF. CDR3 nucleotides: TGTGCCAGCGGATTGACAGACTTTTTGAACACTGAAGCTTTCTTT. The entire variable domain, with the rest obtained from reference TRBV7-2 and TRBJ1-1, is as follows: GAGVSQSPSNKVTEKGKDVELRCDPISGHTALYWYRQSLGQGLEFLIYFQGNSAPDKSGLPSDRFSAERTGGSVSTLTIQRTQQEDSAVYLCASGLTDFLNTEAFFGQGTRLTVV.

The chain employs TRBV7-9 and TRBJ2-1; 9 nucleotides line up with TRBD2. CDR1 is SEHNR, CDR2 FQNEAQ, per germline (reference sequence). Losses at the gene ends were 3 bases for V and 2 bases for J; bases not matched to a gene: 5. The CDR3 is 16 residues long. The CDR3 spells CASSFPGTSTYNEQFF. The DNA for the CDR3 is TGTGCCAGCAGCTTTCCCGGGACTAGCACCTACAATGAGCAGTTCTTC.

The sample holds one count of this clone. The V and J genes are TRBV5-1 and TRBJ2-1; 9 bases are shared with TRBD2. The J segment lost 2 bases and the V segment lost 7 bases, leaving 4 bases of the junction unmatched. The germline gives CDR1 SGHRS, CDR2 YFSETQ. CDR3 length: 14 residues. DNA of the CDR3: TGCGCCAGCGGCCTAGCGGGGACCTACAATGAGCAGTTCTTC. Translated: CASGLAGTYNEQFF.

The V gene is TRBV2, the J gene TRBJ2-1; D is possibly TRBD2 (5 bases). Trimming left V 3 bases short and J 15 bases short, with 12 bases between. Germline CDR1 is SNHLY and CDR2 is FYNNEI. The CDR3 spans 11 residues. The CDR3 here is CASSEGVSLFF. The CDR3 nucleotides are TGTGCCAGCAGTGAGGGAGTAAGTCTGTTCTTC.

This clone was picked up a small number of times. Possible read error: a much larger clone is one base away. The chain couples TRBV11-2 to TRBJ1-2; 7 bases line up with TRBD1. CDR3 length equals 13 residues. V shed 2 bases, J shed 3 bases, and the junction held 0 bases outside the gene matches. Germline V lookup: CDR1 SGHAT, CDR2 FQNNGV. The CDR3 protein is CASSLTGDYGYTF. In nucleotides, the CDR3 is TGTGCCAGCAGCTTAACAGGGGACTATGGCTACACCTTC.

V is TRBV7-7 and J is TRBJ2-2; the D gene is possibly TRBD2 (5 bases). Between the trimmed V and J ends, which lost 6 bases and 2 bases, there was a span of 31 bases. The CDR3 totals 21 residues. Germline V gives CDR1 SSHAT, CDR2 FNYEAQ (reference sequence). CDR3 in DNA: TGTGCCAGCAGTATAGATGGGCCTCGGGAATCAGGACGTCAAAACACCGGGGAGCTGTTTTTT. The encoded protein is CASSIDGPRESGRQNTGELFF.

The sample holds one count of this clone. The chain carries TRBV5-1 and TRBJ2-6, with 9 nucleotides matching TRBD1. This CDR3 has 18 residues. The trim removed 7 bases at V and 0 bases at J, leaving 11 bases unmatched. Germline V CDR1 and CDR2: SGHRS, YFSETQ. The CDR3 sequence: CASGARTGDHSGANVLTF. DNA of the CDR3: TGCGCCAGCGGCGCCCGGACAGGGGACCACTCTGGGGCCAACGTCCTGACTTTC.

This chain links TRBV5-1 with TRBJ1-4; D remains unclear. The CDR3 sequence is 17 residues long. V lost 5 bases, J lost 0 bases, and 17 bases lay in between. From germline, CDR1 is SGHRS and CDR2 YFSETQ. CDR3 coding DNA: TGCGCCAGCAGTCCTAGTCCCCACGGGGCAACTAATGAAAAACTGTTTTTT. It codes for CASSPSPHGATNEKLFF.

The chain carries TRBV4-2 and TRBJ1-6, with D hard to call. The CDR3 has 15 amino acids. Germline loops: CDR1 LGHNA, CDR2 YNFKEQ. Deletions cut 4 bases from V and 6 bases from J, with 13 bases between. CDR3 sequence reads: CASSRSGDSNSPLHF. The CDR3 coding sequence is TGTGCCAGCAGCCGAAGCGGGGATTCTAATTCACCCCTCCACTTT.

The chain joins TRBV11-3 to TRBJ2-4; tentative D call: TRBD1 (6 bases). Per the germline V gene, CDR1 is SGHNT and CDR2 is YENEEA. The CDR3 loop spans 14 amino acids. V was shortened by 5 bases and J by 1 base, with 9 bases between the two germline ends. The CDR3 loop is CASSLGQAKNIQYF. The CDR3 DNA follows: TGTGCCAGCAGCCTAGGACAGGCCAAAAACATTCAGTACTTC. The entire variable domain, with the rest obtained from reference TRBV11-3 and TRBJ2-4, is as follows: EAGVVQSPRYKIIEKKQPVAFWCNPISGHNTLYWYLQNLGQGPELLIRYENEEAVDDSQLPKDRFSAERLKGVDSTLKIQPAELGDSAVYLCASSLGQAKNIQYFGAGTRLSVL.

The genes are TRBV5-1 and TRBJ2-7; 7 bases match TRBD1. The V gene end was trimmed by 4 bases and the J gene end by 6 bases; junction bases not matched to a gene: 10. This CDR3 is 14 amino acids long. Looked up from germline, CDR1 is SGHRS and CDR2 is YFSETQ. DNA for the CDR3: TGCGCCAGCAGCCCTCGACAGGGAAAAGCCGAGCAGTACTTC. It yields the protein CASSPRQGKAEQYF.

The chain is built from TRBV24-1 and TRBJ2-1, with TRBD2 matching over 8 bases. The CDR3 contains 16 residues. Unmatched junction bases numbered 5, after V lost 4 bases and J lost 1 base. CDR1 and CDR2 (germline): KGHDR, SFDVKD. CDR3 amino acids: CATSDPGRESYNEQFF. As DNA, the CDR3 is TGTGCCACCAGTGACCCCGGGAGGGAATCCTACAATGAGCAGTTCTTC.

This chain links TRBV6-2 or TRBV6-3 with TRBJ2-3; D perhaps matches TRBD1 (6 bases). CDR1 is MNHEY, CDR2 SVGEGT, per germline. The V end lost 5 bases, the J end lost 2 bases, and 14 bases lay between the germline ends. CDR3 length: 15 amino acids. CDR3 coding DNA: TGTGCCAGCAGTCACCGAGGGGGATACACAGATACGCAGTATTTT. Encoded protein: CASSHRGGYTDTQYF.